A selection of T cell receptor beta chains follows, all from one sample in a study of type 1 regulatory T cells. These receptors are not linked to any known antigen. Each CDR3 protein is one row after TCRdb ran MiXCR on the reads. The repertoire holds roughly 21,000 distinct CDR3 sequences, roughly 45% seen once, with under 5% in the top ten. The sequenced sample consisted of cultured T cells, either the whole culture or a sorted T cell fraction (not recorded which). The receptors shown here come from a human donor in good health. Both conserved end residues are part of each CDR3. Each record gives: clone size, V gene, J gene, D gene, CDR3 protein, CDR3 DNA. A D gene is named only where the DNA matches it firmly. Not all rows give a size; the values are once, few, many and, for expanded clones, a class.

>NA|TRBV6-1|TRBJ2-5|TRBD1
CASSDVAGGRGESQYF
TGTGCCAGCAGTGATGTGGCAGGGGGCCGGGGAGAGTCCCAGTACTTC
>medium-sized|TRBV12-3/TRBV12-4|TRBJ2-1|TRBD2
CASSSTSGGDNEQFF
TGTGCCAGCAGTTCGACTAGCGGGGGGGACAATGAGCAGTTCTTC
>once|TRBV6-2/TRBV6-3|TRBJ2-4|TRBD1
CASSYWGQGKKNIQYF
TGTGCCAGCAGTTACTGGGGACAGGGTAAGAAAAACATTCAGTACTTC
>NA|TRBV4-1|TRBJ1-2|NA
CASSQDIRTNYGYTF
TGCGCCAGCAGCCAAGATATTCGTACTAACTATGGCTACACCTTC
>few|TRBV7-9|TRBJ2-1|NA
CASSLRGGSTYNEQFF
TGTGCCAGCAGCTTACGAGGCGGTTCCACCTACAATGAGCAGTTCTTC
>NA|TRBV10-3|TRBJ2-5|NA
CAISELRQVQETQYF
TGTGCCATCAGTGAGTTACGACAGGTCCAAGAGACCCAGTACTTC
>NA|TRBV7-2|TRBJ2-1|NA
CASSLVVGPYNEQFF
TGTGCCAGCAGCTTAGTTGTGGGGCCCTACAATGAGCAGTTCTTC
>few|TRBV12-3/TRBV12-4|TRBJ2-1|NA
CASSLIRRVTSYNEQFF
TGTGCCAGCAGTTTAATCCGTAGGGTTACCTCCTACAATGAGCAGTTCTTC
>NA|TRBV7-9|TRBJ1-1|NA
CASSLSLNTEAFF
TGTGCCAGCAGCTTATCCCTGAACACTGAAGCTTTCTTT
>medium-sized|TRBV19|TRBJ1-1|TRBD1
CASRDRGRGNTEAFF
TGTGCCAGTAGGGACAGGGGGCGGGGGAACACTGAAGCTTTCTTT
>NA|TRBV27|TRBJ1-3|NA
CASRPSGSGNTIYF
TGTGCCAGCAGACCGTCTGGTTCTGGAAACACCATATATTTT
>NA|TRBV7-2|TRBJ2-2|TRBD2
CASSSGGPITGELFF
TGTGCCAGCAGTTCGGGGGGGCCAATTACCGGGGAGCTGTTTTTT
>NA|TRBV20-1|TRBJ2-7|NA
CSARDSARVSEQYF
TGCAGTGCTAGAGATTCCGCCAGGGTCTCCGAGCAGTACTTC
>few|TRBV20-1|TRBJ1-3|NA
CSARAFLQGSGGNTIYF
TGCAGTGCTAGAGCCTTCTTGCAGGGTAGTGGTGGAAACACCATATATTTT
>NA|TRBV5-6|TRBJ2-6|TRBD1
CASSLTGAGANVLTF
TGTGCCAGCAGCTTGACAGGGGCTGGGGCCAACGTCCTGACTTTC
>NA|TRBV6-5|TRBJ2-7|NA
CASSSRYEQYF
TGTGCCAGCAGTTCCCGATACGAGCAGTACTTC
>NA|TRBV7-2|TRBJ2-4|NA
CASSWRRAVDIQYF
TGTGCCAGCAGCTGGAGACGAGCGGTAGACATTCAGTACTTC
>NA|TRBV7-2|TRBJ2-3|NA
CASSYTWLGPDTQYF
TGTGCCAGCAGTTATACGTGGCTTGGCCCAGATACGCAGTATTTT
>NA|TRBV18|TRBJ1-2|NA
CASSPGRGPLGDGYTF
TGTGCCAGCTCACCAGGGCGGGGGCCCTTGGGGGATGGCTACACCTTC
>NA|TRBV5-1|TRBJ2-5|TRBD2
CASSPQPGGGQRETQYF
TGCGCCAGCAGCCCCCAACCCGGCGGGGGGCAACGGGAGACCCAGTACTTC
>NA|TRBV20-1|TRBJ2-5|NA
CSASLVGGLLETQYF
TGCAGTGCTAGTTTGGTGGGGGGGCTTCTGGAGACCCAGTACTTC
>NA|TRBV6-1|TRBJ2-5|NA
CASSEGLVSQETQYF
TGTGCCAGCAGTGAAGGGCTAGTTTCTCAAGAGACCCAGTACTTC
>NA|TRBV10-3|TRBJ2-3|NA
CAVGADTQYF
TGTGCCGTGGGGGCAGATACGCAGTATTTT
>few|TRBV20-1|TRBJ2-2|NA
CSARPGGGSTGELFF
TGCAGTGCTAGGCCCGGGGGCGGGAGCACCGGGGAGCTGTTTTTT
>few|TRBV6-2/TRBV6-3|TRBJ2-5|TRBD2
CASIRSGGAETQYF
TGTGCCAGCATCCGTAGCGGGGGGGCTGAGACCCAGTACTTC
>few|TRBV6-5|TRBJ1-1|TRBD1
CASSYSFRTGTTEAFF
TGTGCCAGCAGTTACTCTTTCAGGACAGGGACCACTGAAGCTTTCTTT
>medium-sized|TRBV4-2|TRBJ1-5|TRBD1
CASSQGQGGTQHF
TGTGCCAGCAGCCAAGGACAGGGGGGGACCCAGCATTTT
>NA|TRBV10-3|TRBJ2-5|NA
CAISDRIGVKLETQYF
TGTGCCATCAGTGATCGAATTGGAGTGAAACTGGAGACCCAGTACTTC